This TCR beta chain was profiled in a study of blood T cell repertoires in COVID-19. Germline CDR1 is MRHNA and CDR2 is SNTAGT. This CDR3 contains 13 residues. Trimming stripped 2 bases from V and 7 bases from J, with 11 bases between. Authors' data handling: Quantification of nucleated cells was approximated via reference gene primer amplification. TCRdb's table, derived via immunoSEQ multiplex PCR, lists solely in-frame clones and lacks some. The V and J calls and clone size were taken over from that table, and D and trimming were inferred from the DNA. The table includes some 270,000 clones, around 86% detected once. This clone was recorded a few times.

Sequences were obtained from peripheral blood. This sequence joins TRBV6-4 and TRBJ1-2; possibly TRBD1 for D (6 bases). The origin of this receptor is a man over 45 with acute or convalescent COVID-19. The CDR3 sequence: CASSDAGVGGYTF. The CDR3 coding sequence is TGTGCCAGCAGTGACGCAGGGGTCGGTGGCTACACCTTC.